This entry concerns a single T cell receptor (beta chain). Its antigen is not known. This sample is drawn from a study of blood T cells in healthy people across ages. Points from the study as a whole: Fewer expanded clones and more diversity marked long-lived versus aged donors.

Germline V lookup: CDR1 MNHEY, CDR2 SVGAGI. Trimming pared 0 bases from V and 4 bases from J, leaving 7 bases between. The CDR3 consists of 15 residues. A second PCR, run for about 6 to 11 cycles, used a sample-barcoded 5' primer plus a J-beta primer mix. Every cDNA molecule bore a tag from a template-switch adaptor containing 12 random nucleotides. Each CDR3 protein is one row after TCRdb ran MiXCR on the 5' RACE reads. The table has roughly 1,500,000 distinct CDR3 sequences, about 35% seen once. The origin of this receptor is a woman aged 25 to 45 in good health. What was sequenced was blood. The chain links TRBV6-5 to TRBJ1-6, with D possibly TRBD1 on 5 matching bases. The CDR3 bases are TGTGCCAGCAGTTACTCCGGGGGTTATAATTCACCCCTCCACTTT. Translating gives CASSYSGGYNSPLHF.